The 5 T cell receptor beta chains reported below all come from one sample, sequenced in a study of response to subunit inactivated influenza vaccine. TCRdb independently ran MiXCR on the RT-PCR reads; one entry per CDR3 protein. The data hold 800,000 or so distinct CDR3 sequences, with around 20% observed a single time. The sequencing used PBMCs from blood, collected 5 days after vaccination. These receptors were collected from a man aged 45-60 years who received an inactivated influenza vaccine.

This clonotype came up a few times. V gene TRBV20-1 combines with J gene TRBJ1-4; possible D gene TRBD1, 6 bases. CDR1 DFQATT and CDR2 SNEGSKA come from the germline V gene (reference sequence). The CDR3 has 15 amino acids. V dropped 3 bases and J dropped 0 bases, with 11 bases sitting between them. The CDR3 is CSARDSTATNEKLFF. DNA of the CDR3: TGCAGTGCTAGGGACAGTACGGCAACTAATGAAAAACTGTTTTTT.

J is TRBJ2-5 and V is TRBV7-2; the D is unclear. With 5 bases removed from V and 0 bases from J, the gap between germline ends came to 7 bases. Germline lookup yields CDR1 SGHTA and CDR2 FQGNSA. CDR3 size: 13 residues. The CDR3 DNA reads TGTGCCAGCAGCACAGTCTACCAAGAGACCCAGTACTTC. As protein: CASSTVYQETQYF.

This sequence joins TRBV24-1 and TRBJ2-1, with 8 bases aligning to TRBD1. Germline V gene data show CDR1 as KGHDR and CDR2 as SFDVKD. The CDR3 contains 19 residues. The J segment lost 0 bases and the V segment lost 3 bases, leaving 12 bases of the junction unmatched. The CDR3 loop is CATSDLSFGTGFSYNEQFF. CDR3 DNA sequence: TGTGCCACCAGTGATCTTAGTTTCGGGACAGGCTTCTCCTACAATGAGCAGTTCTTC.

This clonotype was counted only a few times. This rearrangement joins TRBV5-4 to TRBJ1-2; unclear D gene. The CDR3 spans 14 residues. V was pared by 0 bases and J by 6 bases, with 12 bases between. Germline CDR1 and CDR2: SGHNT and YYREEE (reference sequence). The chain's CDR3 is CASSLVGGENGYTF. Written as DNA, the CDR3 is TGTGCCAGCAGCTTGGTTGGAGGAGAGAATGGCTACACCTTC.

V usage is TRBV12-1 and J usage is TRBJ1-5; the table's D call TRBD1 went unverified against the DNA. TRBV12-1 is flagged as a pseudogene. This CDR3 has 16 residues. The CDR3 sequence is CASSFRGQGADQPQHF. The CDR3, as DNA: TGTGCCAGCAGTTTCAGAGGACAGGGGGCCGATCAGCCCCAGCATTTT.